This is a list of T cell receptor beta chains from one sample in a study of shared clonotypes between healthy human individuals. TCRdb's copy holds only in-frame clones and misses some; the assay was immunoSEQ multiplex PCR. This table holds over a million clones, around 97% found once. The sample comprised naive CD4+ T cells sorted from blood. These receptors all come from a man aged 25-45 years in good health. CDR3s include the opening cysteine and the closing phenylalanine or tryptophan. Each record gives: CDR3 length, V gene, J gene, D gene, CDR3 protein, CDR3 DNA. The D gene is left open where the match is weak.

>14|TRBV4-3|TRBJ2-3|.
CASSQDQGTDTQYF
TGCGCCAGCAGCCAAGATCAAGGGACGGATACGCAGTATTTT
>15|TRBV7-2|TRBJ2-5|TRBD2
CASSFSGRAQETQYF
TGTGCCAGCAGCTTTAGCGGGAGGGCCCAAGAGACCCAGTACTTC
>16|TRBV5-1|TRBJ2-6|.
CASSLGITGGANVLTF
TGCGCCAGCAGCTTGGGAATCACAGGTGGAGCCAACGTCCTGACTTTC
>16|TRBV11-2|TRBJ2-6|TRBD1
CASSQDRAVGANVLTF
TGTGCCAGCAGCCAGGACAGGGCGGTTGGGGCCAACGTCCTGACTTTC
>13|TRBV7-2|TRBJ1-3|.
CASDRLFGNTIYF
TGTGCCAGCGATCGACTGTTTGGAAACACCATATATTTT
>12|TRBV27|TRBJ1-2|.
CASSTDNYGYTF
TGTGCCAGCAGTACGGACAACTATGGCTACACCTTC
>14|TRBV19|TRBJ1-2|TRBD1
CASNSGTGKDGYTF
TGTGCCAGTAACTCCGGGACAGGGAAAGATGGCTACACCTTC
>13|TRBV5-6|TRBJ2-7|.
CASSLDRSYEQYF
TGTGCCAGCAGCTTGGACAGGTCCTACGAGCAGTACTTC
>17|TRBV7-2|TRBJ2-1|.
CASSRSSGRSSYNEQFF
TGTGCCAGCAGCAGATCCAGCGGGCGAAGCTCCTACAATGAGCAGTTCTTC
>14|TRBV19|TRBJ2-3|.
CASSIQGKGSTQYF
TGTGCCAGTAGTATACAGGGTAAAGGGAGCACGCAGTATTTT
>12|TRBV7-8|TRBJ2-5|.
CASSGGGETQYF
TGTGCCAGCTCTGGGGGTGGCGAGACCCAGTACTTC
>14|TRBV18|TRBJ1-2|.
CASSPGTGGYGYTF
TGTGCCAGCTCCCCCGGGACGGGTGGATATGGCTACACCTTC
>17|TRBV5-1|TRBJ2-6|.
CASSPPQAFSGANVLTF
TGCGCCAGCAGCCCTCCCCAAGCCTTCTCTGGGGCCAACGTCCTGACTTTC
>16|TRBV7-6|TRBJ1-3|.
CASSPRGRDSGNTIYF
TGTGCCAGCAGCCCGAGGGGACGCGACTCTGGAAACACCATATATTTT
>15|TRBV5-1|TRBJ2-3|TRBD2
CASVASGSPTGTQYF
TGCGCCAGCGTGGCTAGCGGGAGCCCTACGGGGACGCAGTATTTT
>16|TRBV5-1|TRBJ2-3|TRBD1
CASSDGTGPRTDTQYF
TGCGCCAGCAGCGACGGGACAGGGCCTCGCACAGATACGCAGTATTTT
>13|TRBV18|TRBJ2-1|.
CASSPPASGEQFF
TGTGCCAGCTCACCACCGGCGAGTGGTGAGCAGTTCTTC
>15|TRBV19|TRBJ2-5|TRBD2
CASRKAGAGRETQYF
TGTGCCAGTAGGAAAGCGGGAGCGGGGAGAGAGACCCAGTACTTC
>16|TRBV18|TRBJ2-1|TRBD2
CASSPASGRAPNEQFF
TGTGCCAGCTCACCTGCCAGCGGGAGGGCCCCCAATGAGCAGTTCTTC
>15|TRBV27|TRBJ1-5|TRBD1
CASSPRTGVDQPQHF
TGTGCCAGCAGTCCTCGGACAGGGGTAGATCAGCCCCAGCATTTT
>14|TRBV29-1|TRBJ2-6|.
CSVALLEGANVLTF
TGCAGCGTTGCTCTGCTGGAAGGGGCCAACGTCCTGACTTTC
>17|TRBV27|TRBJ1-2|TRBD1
CASSRMIQGGTNYGYTF
TGTGCCAGCAGTCGGATGATACAGGGGGGCACTAACTATGGCTACACCTTC